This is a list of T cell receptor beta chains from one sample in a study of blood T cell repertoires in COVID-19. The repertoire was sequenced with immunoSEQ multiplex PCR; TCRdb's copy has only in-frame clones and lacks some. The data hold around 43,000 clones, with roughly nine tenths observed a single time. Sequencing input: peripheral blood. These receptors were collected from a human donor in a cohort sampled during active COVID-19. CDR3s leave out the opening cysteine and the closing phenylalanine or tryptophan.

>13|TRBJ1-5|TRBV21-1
ASSKAGAGHQPQH
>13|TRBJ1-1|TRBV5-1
ASSFSGTGDTEAF
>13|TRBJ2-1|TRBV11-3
ASSTRLAAYNEQF
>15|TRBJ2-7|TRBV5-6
ASSPPMRTGRGYEQY
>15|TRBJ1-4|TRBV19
ASSRGRPGQTNEKLF
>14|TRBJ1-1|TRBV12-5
ASGPYGQGMNTEAF
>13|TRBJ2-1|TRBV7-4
ASSLGLAGVWEQF
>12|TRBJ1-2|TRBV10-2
ASSQFRDTHGYT
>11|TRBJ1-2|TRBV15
ATSPTQVYGYT
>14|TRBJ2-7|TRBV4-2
ASSQDPGARTYEQY
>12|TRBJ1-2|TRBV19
ASSRGDRNYGYT
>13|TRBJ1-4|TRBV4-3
ASSQLFGPNEKLF
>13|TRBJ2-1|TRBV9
ASSQTGTGANEQF
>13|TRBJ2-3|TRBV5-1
ASSADRGSTDTQY
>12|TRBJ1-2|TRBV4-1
ASSQDRGYYGYT
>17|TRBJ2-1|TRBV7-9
ASSLVLAGRFGSYNEQF
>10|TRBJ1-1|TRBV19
ASSYRALEAF
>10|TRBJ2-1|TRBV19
ASSMIGSGAF
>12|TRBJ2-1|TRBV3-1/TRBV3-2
ASSHVQITMEQF
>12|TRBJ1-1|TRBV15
ATSRDQSGNGAF
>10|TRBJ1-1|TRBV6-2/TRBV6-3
ASSPSRTEAF
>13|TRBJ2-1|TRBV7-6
ASSGRGLADNEQF
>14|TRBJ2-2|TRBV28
ASSRLGQANTGELF
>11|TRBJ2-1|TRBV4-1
ASSQITRDEQF